The 17 T cell receptor beta chains in this list originate from one sample, sequenced in a study of CD8 T cells in ankylosing spondylitis. Whole-study results and caveats: A TCR beta motif of fewer than ten highly homologous variants appeared characteristic of ankylosing spondylitis blood.

These receptors' antigens are unknown. TCRdb used MiXCR to reprocess the 5' RACE reads, holding one entry per CDR3 protein. Here the sample spans about 700,000 distinct CDR3 sequences, under 20% being singletons. The sample taken for sequencing was blood, either unsorted or a sorted T cell fraction (not recorded which). The origin of the receptors is a male donor with ankylosing spondylitis.

This clonotype was recorded a few times. The genes are TRBV20-1 and TRBJ1-5, with a tentative D call TRBD1 (6 bases). Germline CDR1 is DFQATT and CDR2 is SNEGSKA (reference sequence). Between the trimmed V and J ends, which lost 6 bases and 2 bases, there was a span of 17 bases. The CDR3 loop spans 15 amino acids. The CDR3 reads CSAHRAQGGNQPQHF. The CDR3 region has the DNA TGCAGTGCGCACCGAGCACAGGGAGGCAATCAGCCCCAGCATTTT.

The J gene is TRBJ1-1, the V gene TRBV11-2, with TRBD1 identical over 9 bases. The V and J ends lost 1 base and 6 bases, in that order; junction bases with no gene match: 9. Germline V gene data show CDR1 as SGHAT and CDR2 as FQNNGV. The CDR3 spans 16 residues. The CDR3 region is CASSLGGQGRRAEAFF. The CDR3 nucleotides are TGTGCCAGCAGCTTAGGGGGACAGGGTCGGAGAGCTGAAGCTTTCTTT.

Only a few counts were recorded for this clonotype. The rearrangement joins TRBV28 to TRBJ2-7, with 9 positions matching TRBD2. The CDR3 has 14 residues. Germline-derived CDR1 and CDR2 are MDHEN and SYDVKM. V was clipped by 7 bases and J by 4 bases; unmatched bases: 8. CDR3 protein: CASTAAGGNYEQYF. In nucleotides, the CDR3 is TGTGCCAGCACGGCGGCGGGAGGGAATTACGAGCAGTACTTC.

The rearrangement uses TRBV12-3 or TRBV12-4 and TRBJ2-6; no clear D gene. The CDR3 runs to 12 residues. V dropped 6 bases and J dropped 3 bases, with 3 bases sitting between them. The CDR3 region is CASSHGANVLTF. Here the CDR3 DNA reads TGTGCCAGCAGCCATGGGGCCAACGTCCTGACTTTC.

This clonotype was seen a few times. The rearrangement links TRBV27 to TRBJ2-3, with a weak D call TRBD2 (6 bases). The CDR3 has 15 residues. The germline V gene encodes CDR1 MNHEY and CDR2 SMNVEV (reference sequence). The V gene lost 10 bases and the J gene lost 3 bases, with 20 bases spanning the gap. CDR3 region: CATRVGTGLTDTQYF. The DNA of the CDR3 is TGTGCCACCAGGGTGGGTACGGGACTGACAGATACGCAGTATTTT.

This clonotype has a handful of counts. V and J are TRBV7-9 and TRBJ2-3; D not resolved. The CDR3 totals 15 residues. The ends were cut back, 5 bases at V and 2 bases at J, with 14 bases in the middle. CDR1 and CDR2 from the germline V gene are SEHNR and FQNEAQ (reference sequence). The CDR3 region is CASSTLLGHTDTQYF. As DNA, the CDR3 is TGTGCCAGCAGCACACTTCTCGGCCACACAGATACGCAGTATTTT.

V usage is TRBV2 and J usage is TRBJ2-7, with TRBD2 identical over 10 bases. The CDR3 has 18 residues. V dropped 2 bases and J dropped 5; count of bases not matched to a gene: 15. Germline V gene sequence: CDR1 SNHLY, CDR2 FYNNEI. The CDR3 region is CASSEPPPGSGRAHEQYF. As DNA, the CDR3 is TGTGCCAGCAGTGAACCCCCCCCGGGGAGCGGGAGGGCCCACGAGCAGTACTTC. The full variable domain, its missing parts supplied by reference TRBV2 and TRBJ2-7, is EPEVTQTPSHQVTQMGQEVILRCVPISNHLYFYWYRQILGQKVEFLVSFYNNEISEKSEIFDDQFSVERPDGSNFTLKIRSTKLEDSAMYFCASSEPPPGSGRAHEQYFGPGTRLTVT.

This chain uses TRBV5-1 with TRBJ2-1, with 8 bases fitting TRBD2. With V trimmed by 4 bases and J by 5 bases, 8 bases remained unmatched. The CDR3 totals 15 residues. CDR1 is SGHRS, CDR2 YFSETQ, per germline. CDR3 nucleotide sequence: TGCGCCAGCAGCCTCCGGGGGGGCCCCAACAATGAGCAGTTCTTC. This sequence encodes CASSLRGGPNNEQFF. The full variable domain, in which reference TRBV5-1 and TRBJ2-1 provide the parts outside the CDR3, is KAGVTQTPRYLIKTRGQQVTLSCSPISGHRSVSWYQQTPGQGLQFLFEYFSETQRNKGNFPGRFSGRQFSNSRSEMNVSTLELGDSALYLCASSLRGGPNNEQFFGPGTRLTVL.

The chain links TRBV19 to TRBJ1-1, with D unclear. Germline V lookup: CDR1 LNHDA, CDR2 SQIVND (reference sequence). This CDR3 is built from 15 residues. V was clipped by 1 base and J by 0 bases, with 9 bases between them. The CDR3 coding sequence is TGTGCCAGTAGTATAGTGGCAGGCCTGAACACTGAAGCTTTCTTT. Amino acids: CASSIVAGLNTEAFF.

The sample holds a few counts of this clonotype. The CDR3, as DNA: TGCGCCAGCAGCGCAGGTTACTCCTACGAGCAGTACTTC. It translates to CASSAGYSYEQYF. The chain couples TRBV10-2 to TRBJ2-7; D is uncertain. The CDR3 loop spans 13 amino acids. V lost 6 bases to trimming and J lost 0 bases, with 9 bases between them. CDR1 WSHSY and CDR2 SAAADI come from the germline V gene.

The sample holds one count of this clonotype. The chain combines TRBV6-5 with TRBJ1-1; D ambiguous. Germline V gene data show CDR1 as MNHEY and CDR2 as SVGAGI. The CDR3 is 15 residues long. V gave up 4 bases and J gave up 4 bases, with 16 bases separating them. CDR3 DNA: TGTGCCAGCAGTTTACTCGGAGGGTTCGGCACTGAAGCTTTCTTT. It yields the protein CASSLLGGFGTEAFF.

This clonotype has only a few counts. The rearrangement links TRBV20-1 to TRBJ1-3; D might be TRBD1 (6 bases). Per the germline V gene, CDR1 is DFQATT and CDR2 is SNEGSKA (reference sequence). The CDR3 extends over 15 amino acids. V was clipped by 3 bases and J by 0 bases, with 12 bases between them. The CDR3, as DNA: TGCAGTGCTAGTCCGGGGGGCATCTCTGGAAACACCATATATTTT. It is translated as CSASPGGISGNTIYF.

This clonotype was observed many times. The gene calls are TRBV4-2 and TRBJ2-1; the D gene is possibly TRBD1 (5 bases). The CDR3 length is 14 residues. From germline, CDR1 is LGHNA and CDR2 YNFKEQ. Between the trimmed V and J ends, which lost 1 base and 6 bases, there was a span of 10 bases. The CDR3 coding sequence is TGTGCCAGCAGCCAAGGAAAGGGGCGCAATGAGCAGTTCTTC. This gives the protein CASSQGKGRNEQFF.

In DNA form, the CDR3 reads TGTGCCAGCAGCCAGGGAACCCGACACCCACCAATCTACGAGCAGTACTTC. As protein: CASSQGTRHPPIYEQYF. The chain joins TRBV14 to TRBJ2-7; D is unresolved. Germline V gene lookup returns CDR1 SGHDN and CDR2 FVKESK. V lost 3 bases and J lost 3, with 21 bases in between. This CDR3 is 17 amino acids long.

The J gene is TRBJ1-4, the V gene TRBV20-1; a possible D gene is TRBD1 (5 bases). The CDR3 length is 14 residues. Looked up from germline, CDR1 is DFQATT and CDR2 is SNEGSKA (reference sequence). V shed 1 base and J shed 2 bases, with 8 bases lying between them. CDR3 DNA sequence: TGCAGTGCTAGAGGGTGGGGGACTAATGAAAAACTGTTTTTT. It is translated as CSARGWGTNEKLFF.

This clonotype was seen a few times. The chain has TRBV10-3 and TRBJ2-1, with D perhaps TRBD1 (6 bases). There are 15 residues in the CDR3. The V and J ends lost 3 bases and 7 bases respectively, with 16 bases between them. CDR1 and CDR2 (germline): ENHRY, SYGVKD. CDR3 DNA sequence: TGTGCCATCAGTGAAGGGGGTCCTATACGGAATGAGCAGTTCTTC. This translates into CAISEGGPIRNEQFF.

This clonotype was seen more than once but under ten times. V is TRBV15 and J is TRBJ2-7; TRBD1 agrees at 10 bases. This CDR3 contains 14 residues. Germline V gene lookup returns CDR1 LNHNV and CDR2 YYDKDF (reference sequence). V was pared by 4 bases and J by 5 bases, with 5 bases of the junction left unmatched. CDR3 nucleotide sequence: TGTGCCACCAGCATGGCGGGACAGGGGAACGAGCAGTACTTC. Protein sequence: CATSMAGQGNEQYF.